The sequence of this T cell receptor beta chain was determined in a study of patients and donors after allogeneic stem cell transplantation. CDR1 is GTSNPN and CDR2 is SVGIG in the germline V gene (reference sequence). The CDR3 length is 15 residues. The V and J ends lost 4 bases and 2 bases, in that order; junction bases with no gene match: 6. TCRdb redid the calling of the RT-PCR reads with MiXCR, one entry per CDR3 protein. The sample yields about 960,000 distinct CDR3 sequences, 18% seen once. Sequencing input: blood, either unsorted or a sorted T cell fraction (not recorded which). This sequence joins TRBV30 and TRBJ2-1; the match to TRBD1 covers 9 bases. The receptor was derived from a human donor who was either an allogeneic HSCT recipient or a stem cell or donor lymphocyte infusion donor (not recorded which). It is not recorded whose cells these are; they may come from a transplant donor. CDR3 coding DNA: TGTGCCTGGATCCCGACAGGGGGGACCTACAATGAGCAGTTCTTC. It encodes CAWIPTGGTYNEQFF.